Listed below are T cell receptor beta chains from one sample, sequenced in a study of a mutant IDH1 vaccine in newly diagnosed glioma. Sequencing used immunoSEQ multiplex PCR; TCRdb keeps in-frame clones, though not all of them. This sample carries around 53,000 clones, approximately 90% of them seen once, and the ten largest clones take about 2.2%. The specimen comprised PBMCs, sampled from a glioma patient treated with radiotherapy, temozolomide or both. Receptor source: a man aged 40-49 years with glioma. Each CDR3 is given with its conserved first and last residue. The order of the fields is clone size, V gene, D gene, J gene, CDR3 protein, CDR3 DNA. The D gene is left open where the match is weak. Clone size, where shown, is once, few, many, or a class for clones that have expanded.

NA	TRBV4-3	NA	TRBJ2-7	CASSQDVNTYEQYF	TGCGCCAGCAGCCAAGATGTGAATACCTACGAGCAGTACTTC
NA	TRBV27	NA	TRBJ2-1	CASSLSRGLALGNEQFF	TGTGCCAGCAGTTTATCGAGGGGACTCGCCCTAGGCAATGAGCAGTTCTTC
NA	TRBV7-9	TRBD2	TRBJ2-6	CASSATSGDFSGANVLTF	TGTGCCAGCAGCGCTACTAGCGGGGATTTCTCTGGGGCCAACGTCCTGACTTTC
NA	TRBV4-3	NA	TRBJ2-6	CASSHSRVFGANVLTF	TGCGCCAGCAGCCATAGCCGTGTATTTGGGGCCAACGTCCTGACTTTC
NA	TRBV20-1	NA	TRBJ2-7	CSASDYEQYF	TGCAGTGCTAGTGACTACGAGCAGTACTTC
few	TRBV4-1	NA	TRBJ1-1	CASYGTSEAFF	TGCGCCAGCTACGGGACGTCAGAAGCTTTCTTT
NA	TRBV12-2	NA	TRBJ2-1	CASRLDCSGALSNEQFF	TGTGCAAGTCGCTTAGATTGTAGCGGGGCGCTTTCCAATGAGCAGTTCTTC
NA	TRBV7-8	TRBD1	TRBJ1-5	CASSPTGSRNQPQHF	TGTGCCAGCAGCCCGACAGGGTCGAGGAATCAGCCCCAGCATTTT
NA	TRBV28	NA	TRBJ1-3	CASSSRPGNTIYF	TGTGCCAGCAGTTCTAGACCTGGAAACACCATATATTTT
NA	TRBV27	TRBD1	TRBJ2-5	CASSLKTGGETQYF	TGTGCCAGCAGTCTCAAGACAGGGGGAGAGACCCAGTACTTC
NA	TRBV28	TRBD1	TRBJ2-7	CASSSRQGSNEQYF	TGTGCCAGCAGTTCCAGACAGGGTTCCAACGAGCAGTACTTC
NA	TRBV30	TRBD2	TRBJ2-7	CAWPGTSGINEQYF	TGTGCCTGGCCTGGGACTAGCGGGATCAACGAGCAGTACTTC
NA	TRBV6-5	NA	TRBJ2-7	CASSYSEALSSYEQYF	TGTGCCAGCAGTTACTCGGAGGCCTTGAGCTCCTACGAGCAGTACTTC
NA	TRBV5-1	NA	TRBJ1-2	CASSLVGQDYGYTF	TGCGCCAGCAGCTTGGTAGGGCAGGACTATGGCTACACCTTC